Listed below are T cell receptor beta chains from one sample, sequenced in a study of blood T cell repertoires in COVID-19. The data were produced by immunoSEQ multiplex PCR, yet TCRdb's version contains in-frame clones alone and is incomplete. Of under 200,000 clones listed, 79% are singletons. The sequencing input was peripheral blood. The receptors here all came from a woman in her thirties or forties with COVID-19, enrolled during active disease. Both conserved end residues are part of each CDR3. The order of the fields is D gene, V gene, J gene, CDR3 protein, CDR3 DNA. The D gene is left open where the match is weak.

NA	TRBV3-1/TRBV3-2	TRBJ2-2	CASSQGAGELFF	TGTGCCAGCAGCCAAGGAGCCGGGGAGCTGTTTTTT
TRBD1	TRBV28	TRBJ1-5	CASSPRGLEPQHF	TGTGCCAGCAGTCCCAGGGGGCTGGAGCCCCAGCATTTT
TRBD2	TRBV27	TRBJ2-1	CASSSYRTSGSSYNEQFF	TGTGCCAGCAGTTCCTACCGGACTAGCGGAAGCTCCTACAATGAGCAGTTCTTC
NA	TRBV18	TRBJ1-5	CASSDSGGGNQPQHF	TGTGCCAGCTCAGACAGCGGGGGTGGCAATCAGCCCCAGCATTTT
TRBD1	TRBV7-9	TRBJ1-4	CASSGYRGVNEKLFF	TGTGCCAGCAGCGGATACAGGGGAGTTAATGAAAAACTGTTTTTT
NA	TRBV18	TRBJ2-5	CASSPSILKETQYF	TGTGCCAGCTCACCAAGTATACTGAAAGAGACCCAGTACTTC
NA	TRBV4-2	TRBJ1-1	CASSQDSGGSSNTEAFF	TGTGCCAGCAGCCAAGATTCGGGGGGATCTTCGAACACTGAAGCTTTCTTT
NA	TRBV5-1	TRBJ1-4	CASSLDSPSTNEKLFF	TGCGCCAGCAGCTTGGACTCCCCCTCAACTAATGAAAAACTGTTTTTT
NA	TRBV7-6	TRBJ2-1	CASSSVTGSNEQFF	TGTGCCAGCAGCTCGGTGACAGGATCGAATGAGCAGTTCTTC
NA	TRBV11-1	TRBJ2-6	CASSFRGSGANVLTF	TGTGCCAGCAGCTTCCGGGGGTCTGGGGCCAACGTCCTGACTTTC
NA	TRBV5-1	TRBJ2-7	CASSSRQGGDEQYF	TGCGCCAGCAGCTCCCGACAGGGAGGTGACGAGCAGTACTTC
NA	TRBV6-5	TRBJ2-3	CASRTQADTQYF	TGTGCCAGCAGGACCCAGGCAGATACGCAGTATTTT
NA	TRBV18	TRBJ2-1	CASSPSDGVTYNEQFF	TGTGCCAGCTCACCATCCGACGGGGTCACCTACAATGAGCAGTTCTTC
NA	TRBV15	TRBJ2-3	CATSSKKDSVRPDTQYF	TGTGCCACCAGCAGCAAAAAGGATAGCGTGCGACCAGATACGCAGTATTTT
NA	TRBV30	TRBJ1-2	CAWRPFGGEYYGYTF	TGTGCCTGGAGACCCTTTGGAGGGGAGTACTATGGCTACACCTTC
NA	TRBV19	TRBJ2-1	CASSKVNIRGVEQFF	TGTGCCAGTAGTAAGGTAAACATCAGGGGGGTTGAGCAGTTCTTC